Included here is one TCR beta chain sequence, with context. What it binds is unknown. Amplification used 60 Vbeta primers and 13 Jbeta primers. Only in-frame clones appear in the TCRdb table, and some are missing; sequencing was by immunoSEQ multiplex PCR. The repertoire consists of 85,000 to 90,000 clones, with approximately 81% occurring once and the leading ten covering 7% to 8.5%. This entry comes from a study of cytomegalovirus exposure and HLA in healthy donors. At the level of the study: Some 85 million unique TCRs, all from HLA-typed donors, were included in an early release of the data. The study, taken as a whole, reports: According to the study, 180 or so TCR beta chains were cytomegalovirus-associated. With high specificity and sensitivity, the classifier reportedly diagnosed cytomegalovirus status. Certain sequence variants were highly shared and formed a cluster, and this cluster was likely a sequencing artifact.

This TCR was sampled from a man aged 35 to 55 in good health and CMV-seropositive. Material: PBMCs.

The CDR3 protein is CSARTSGPDTQYF. CDR3 in DNA: TGCAGCGCCCGCACTAGCGGTCCAGATACGCAGTATTTT. The chain carries TRBV29-1 and TRBJ2-3; 8 bases fit TRBD2. The V gene end was trimmed by 7 bases and the J gene end by 4 bases; junction bases not matched to a gene: 7. The V gene's germline CDR1 is SQVTM and CDR2 ANQGSEA. The CDR3 consists of 13 residues.